This TCR beta chain was recorded in a study of T cell responses to AZD1222 COVID-19 vaccine. Clones were sequenced by immunoSEQ multiplex PCR, and TCRdb holds only the in-frame ones, with some missing. Counted here are approximately 190,000 clones, approximately 91% occurring once; the ten biggest clones make up roughly 0.99%. In the case of this clone: Antigen specificity is unknown.

This CDR3 has 13 residues. Germline V gene data show CDR1 as LGHDT and CDR2 as YNNKEL (reference sequence). Between the trimmed V and J ends, which lost 8 bases and 3 bases, there was a span of 10 bases. Study-level findings and limits: When two AZD1222 doses had been given, Spike-specific TCR breadth and depth rose. Sampled repertoires all dated from after the peak T cell response. Dominant CD4 TCR responses targeted spike regions 160-218 and 743-854.

The specimen comprised peripheral blood, sampled on day 0 of AZD1222 vaccination. This chain uses TRBV3-1 (or the pseudogene TRBV3-2) with TRBJ2-2; D assignment may be TRBD1 or TRBD2 (5 bases each). The clonotype originates from an adult in good health. CDR3 region: CASDRDDTGELFF. The CDR3 DNA reads TGTGCCAGCGACCGGGACGACACCGGGGAGCTGTTTTTT.